Described below is a single T cell receptor (beta chain) sequence and its context. Trimming removed 4 bases from V and 3 bases from J, with 15 bases in between. Per germline, CDR1 MGHRA and CDR2 YSYEKL. This CDR3 contains 15 residues. The data were taken from a study of cytomegalovirus exposure and HLA in healthy donors. The PCR ran on 60 Vbeta and 13 Jbeta primers. Produced via immunoSEQ multiplex PCR; TCRdb's table is partial and in-frame only. The sample yields more than 25,000 clones, roughly 66% seen once. The chain couples TRBV4-1 to TRBJ1-2; D not certain. This TCR came from a male donor in good health and CMV-seropositive. The sample taken for sequencing was PBMCs. CDR3 sequence reads: CASSRRARVDYGYTF. Here the CDR3 DNA reads TGCGCCAGCAGCCGCCGGGCGAGGGTCGACTATGGCTACACCTTC.